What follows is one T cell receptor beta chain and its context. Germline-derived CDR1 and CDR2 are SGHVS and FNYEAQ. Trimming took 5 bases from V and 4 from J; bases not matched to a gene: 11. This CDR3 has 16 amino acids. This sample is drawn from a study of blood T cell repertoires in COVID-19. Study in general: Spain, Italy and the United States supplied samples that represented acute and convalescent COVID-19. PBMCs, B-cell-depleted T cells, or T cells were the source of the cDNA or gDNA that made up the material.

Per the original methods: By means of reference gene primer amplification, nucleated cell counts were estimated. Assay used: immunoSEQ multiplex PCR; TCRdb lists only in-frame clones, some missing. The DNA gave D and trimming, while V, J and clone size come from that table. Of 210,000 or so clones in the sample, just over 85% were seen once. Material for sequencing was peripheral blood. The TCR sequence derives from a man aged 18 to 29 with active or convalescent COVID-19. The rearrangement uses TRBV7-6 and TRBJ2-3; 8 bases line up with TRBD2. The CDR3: CASSPTGWREADTQYF. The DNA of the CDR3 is TGTGCCAGCAGCCCCACGGGCTGGCGGGAGGCAGATACGCAGTATTTT. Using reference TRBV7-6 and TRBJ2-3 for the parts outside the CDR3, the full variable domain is GAGVSQSPRYKVTKRGQDVALRCDPISGHVSLYWYRQALGQGPEFLTYFNYEAQQDKSGLPNDRFSAERPEGSISTLTIQRTEQRDSAMYRCASSPTGWREADTQYFGPGTRLTVL.